This TCR beta chain was captured by sequencing in a study of blood T cell repertoires in COVID-19. Study background: COVID-19 samples, acute and convalescent, were from the United States, Italy and Spain. T cells, B-cell-depleted T cells, or PBMCs supplied cDNA or gDNA.

Authors' data handling: Counts of nucleated cells, estimated from reference gene primer amplification, were obtained. TCRdb's copy holds only in-frame clones and misses some; the assay was immunoSEQ multiplex PCR. Clonal size and the V and J genes are those of that table, whereas D and trimming came from the DNA. The sample has tens of thousands of clones, almost 85% seen once. CDR3 length equals 16 residues. Trimming stripped 5 bases from V and 4 bases from J, with 20 bases between. Per the germline V gene, CDR1 is MDHEN and CDR2 is SYDVKM. The chain links TRBV28 to TRBJ1-2, with a tentative D call TRBD1 (6 bases). The clonotype was recovered from a man at least 80 years old with acute or convalescent COVID-19. Material: peripheral blood. The CDR3 sequence is CASSTSTGITSYGYTF. CDR3 DNA: TGTGCCAGCAGTACCTCAACAGGGATAACCTCCTATGGCTACACCTTC.